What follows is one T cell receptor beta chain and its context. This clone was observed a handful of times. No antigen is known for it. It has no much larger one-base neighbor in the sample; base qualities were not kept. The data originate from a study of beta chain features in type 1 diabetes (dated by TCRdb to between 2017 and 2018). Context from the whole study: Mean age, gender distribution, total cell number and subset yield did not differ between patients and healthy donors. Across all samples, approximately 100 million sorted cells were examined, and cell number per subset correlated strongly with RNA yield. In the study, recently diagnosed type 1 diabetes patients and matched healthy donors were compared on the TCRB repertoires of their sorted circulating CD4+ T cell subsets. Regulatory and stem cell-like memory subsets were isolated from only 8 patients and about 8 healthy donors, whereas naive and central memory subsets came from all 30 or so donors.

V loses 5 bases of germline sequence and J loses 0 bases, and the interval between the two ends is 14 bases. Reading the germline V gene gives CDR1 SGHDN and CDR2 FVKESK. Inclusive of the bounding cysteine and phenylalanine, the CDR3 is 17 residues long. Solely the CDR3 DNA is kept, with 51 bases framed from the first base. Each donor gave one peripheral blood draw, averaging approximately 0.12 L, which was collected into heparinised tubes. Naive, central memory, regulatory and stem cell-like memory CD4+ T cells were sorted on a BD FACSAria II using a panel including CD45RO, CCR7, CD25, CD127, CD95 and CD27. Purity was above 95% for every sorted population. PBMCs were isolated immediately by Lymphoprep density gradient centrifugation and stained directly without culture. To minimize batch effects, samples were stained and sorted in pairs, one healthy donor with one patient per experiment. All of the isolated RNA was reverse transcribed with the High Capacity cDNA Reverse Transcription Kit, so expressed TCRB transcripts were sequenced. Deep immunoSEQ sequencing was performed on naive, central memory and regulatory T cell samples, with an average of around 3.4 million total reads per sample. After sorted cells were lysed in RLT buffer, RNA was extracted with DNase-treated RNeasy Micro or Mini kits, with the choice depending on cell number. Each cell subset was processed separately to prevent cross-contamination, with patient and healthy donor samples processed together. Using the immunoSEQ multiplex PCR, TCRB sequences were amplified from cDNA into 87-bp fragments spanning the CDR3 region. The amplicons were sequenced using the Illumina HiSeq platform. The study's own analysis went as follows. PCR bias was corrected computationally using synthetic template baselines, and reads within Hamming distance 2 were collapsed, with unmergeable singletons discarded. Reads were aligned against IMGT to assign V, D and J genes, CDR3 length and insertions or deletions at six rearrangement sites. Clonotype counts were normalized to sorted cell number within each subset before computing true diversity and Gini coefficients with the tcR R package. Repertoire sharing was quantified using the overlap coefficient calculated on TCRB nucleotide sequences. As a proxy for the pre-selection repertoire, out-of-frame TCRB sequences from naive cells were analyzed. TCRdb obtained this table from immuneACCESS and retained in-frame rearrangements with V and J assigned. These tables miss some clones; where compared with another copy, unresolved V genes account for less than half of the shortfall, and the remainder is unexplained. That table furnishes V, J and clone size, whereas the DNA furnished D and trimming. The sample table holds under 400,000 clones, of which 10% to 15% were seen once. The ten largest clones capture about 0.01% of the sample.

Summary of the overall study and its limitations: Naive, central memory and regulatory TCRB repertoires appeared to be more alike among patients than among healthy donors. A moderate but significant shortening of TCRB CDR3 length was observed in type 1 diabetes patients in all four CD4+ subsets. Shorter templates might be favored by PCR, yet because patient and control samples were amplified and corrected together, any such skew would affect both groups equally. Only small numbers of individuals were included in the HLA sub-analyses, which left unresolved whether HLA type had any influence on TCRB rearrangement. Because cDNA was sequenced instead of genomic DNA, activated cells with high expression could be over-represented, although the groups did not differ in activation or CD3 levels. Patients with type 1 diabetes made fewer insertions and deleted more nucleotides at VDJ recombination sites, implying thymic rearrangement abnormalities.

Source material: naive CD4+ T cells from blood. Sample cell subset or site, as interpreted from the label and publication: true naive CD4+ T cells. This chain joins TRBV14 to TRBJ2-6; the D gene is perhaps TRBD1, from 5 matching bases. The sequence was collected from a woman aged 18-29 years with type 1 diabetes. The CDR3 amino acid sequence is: CASSRGLGLSGANVLTF. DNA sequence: TGTGCCAGCAGCAGGGGATTGGGGCTCTCTGGGGCCAACGTCCTGACTTTC.